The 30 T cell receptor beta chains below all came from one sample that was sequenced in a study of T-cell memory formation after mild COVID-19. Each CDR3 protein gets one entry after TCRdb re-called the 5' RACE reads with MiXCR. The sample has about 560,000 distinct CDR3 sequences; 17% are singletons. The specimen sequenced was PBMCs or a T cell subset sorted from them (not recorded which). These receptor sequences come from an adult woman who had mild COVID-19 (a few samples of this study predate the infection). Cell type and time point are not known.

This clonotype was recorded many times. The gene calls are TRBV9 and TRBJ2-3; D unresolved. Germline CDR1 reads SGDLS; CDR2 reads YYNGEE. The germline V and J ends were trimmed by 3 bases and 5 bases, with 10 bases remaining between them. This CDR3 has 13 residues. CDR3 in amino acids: CASSESQLDTQYF. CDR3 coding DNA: TGTGCCAGCAGCGAATCCCAGCTAGATACGCAGTATTTT.

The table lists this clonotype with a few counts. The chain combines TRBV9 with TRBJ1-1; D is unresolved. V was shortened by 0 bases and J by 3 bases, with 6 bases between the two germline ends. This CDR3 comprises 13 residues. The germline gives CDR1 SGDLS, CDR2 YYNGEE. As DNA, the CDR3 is TGTGCCAGCAGCGTAGAGCGTTACACTGAAGCTTTCTTT. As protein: CASSVERYTEAFF.

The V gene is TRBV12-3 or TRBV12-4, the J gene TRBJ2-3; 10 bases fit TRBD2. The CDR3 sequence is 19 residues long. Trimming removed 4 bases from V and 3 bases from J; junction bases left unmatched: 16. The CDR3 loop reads CASSYKLGLAGAGTDTQYF. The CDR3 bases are TGTGCCAGCAGTTATAAGTTAGGGCTAGCGGGAGCTGGGACAGATACGCAGTATTTT.

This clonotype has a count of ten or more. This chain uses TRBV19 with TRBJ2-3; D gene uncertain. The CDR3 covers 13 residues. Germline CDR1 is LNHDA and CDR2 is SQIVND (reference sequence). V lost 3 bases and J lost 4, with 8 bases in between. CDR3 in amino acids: CASSIAGADTQYF. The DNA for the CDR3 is TGTGCCAGTAGTATTGCCGGTGCAGATACGCAGTATTTT.

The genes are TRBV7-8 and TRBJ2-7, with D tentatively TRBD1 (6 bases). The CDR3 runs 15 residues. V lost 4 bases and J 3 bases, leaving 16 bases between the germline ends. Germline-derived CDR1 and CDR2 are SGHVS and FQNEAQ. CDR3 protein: CASSSTGRGDYEQYF. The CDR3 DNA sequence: TGTGCCAGCAGCTCCACGGGCAGGGGAGACTACGAGCAGTACTTC.

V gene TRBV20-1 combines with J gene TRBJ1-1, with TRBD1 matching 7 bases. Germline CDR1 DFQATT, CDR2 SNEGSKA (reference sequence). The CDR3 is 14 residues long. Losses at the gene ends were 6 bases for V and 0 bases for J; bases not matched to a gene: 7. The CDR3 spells CSADRVSMNTEAFF. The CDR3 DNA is TGCAGTGCCGACAGGGTTTCGATGAACACTGAAGCTTTCTTT.

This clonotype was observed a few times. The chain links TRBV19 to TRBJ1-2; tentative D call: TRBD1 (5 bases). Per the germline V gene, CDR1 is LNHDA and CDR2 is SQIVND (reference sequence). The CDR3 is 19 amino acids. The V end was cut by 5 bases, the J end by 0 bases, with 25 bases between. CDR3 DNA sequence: TGTGCCAGTAGTCTCCTGGAGACAGACAGTCCTCAAGCTAACTATGGCTACACCTTC. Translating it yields CASSLLETDSPQANYGYTF. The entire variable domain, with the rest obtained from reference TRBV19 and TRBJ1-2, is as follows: DGGITQSPKYLFRKEGQNVTLSCEQNLNHDAMYWYRQDPGQGLRLIYYSQIVNDFQKGDIAEGYSVSREKKESFPLTVTSAQKNPTAFYLCASSLLETDSPQANYGYTFGSGTRLTVV.

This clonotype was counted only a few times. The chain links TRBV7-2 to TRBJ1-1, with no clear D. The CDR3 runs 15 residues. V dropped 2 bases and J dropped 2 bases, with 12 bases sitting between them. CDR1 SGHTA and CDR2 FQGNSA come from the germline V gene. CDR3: CASSLPPGHNTEAFF. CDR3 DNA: TGTGCCAGCAGCTTACCCCCGGGTCACAACACTGAAGCTTTCTTT.

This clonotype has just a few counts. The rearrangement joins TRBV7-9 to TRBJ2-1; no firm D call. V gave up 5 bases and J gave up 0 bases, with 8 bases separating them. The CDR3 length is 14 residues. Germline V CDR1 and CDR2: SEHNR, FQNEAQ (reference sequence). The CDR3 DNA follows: TGTGCCAGCAGCCTTCCCAACTCCTACAATGAGCAGTTCTTC. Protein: CASSLPNSYNEQFF.

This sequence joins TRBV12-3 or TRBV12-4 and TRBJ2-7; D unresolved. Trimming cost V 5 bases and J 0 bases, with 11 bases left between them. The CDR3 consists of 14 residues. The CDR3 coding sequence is TGTGCCAGCAGTCCTGATACGAGCTCCTACGAGCAGTACTTC. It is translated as CASSPDTSSYEQYF.

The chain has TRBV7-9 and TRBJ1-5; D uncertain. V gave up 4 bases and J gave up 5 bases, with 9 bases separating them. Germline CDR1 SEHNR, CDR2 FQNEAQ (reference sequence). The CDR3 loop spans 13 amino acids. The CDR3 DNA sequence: TGTGCCAGCAGCTCGAATACAGATCAGCCCCAGCATTTT. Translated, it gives CASSSNTDQPQHF.

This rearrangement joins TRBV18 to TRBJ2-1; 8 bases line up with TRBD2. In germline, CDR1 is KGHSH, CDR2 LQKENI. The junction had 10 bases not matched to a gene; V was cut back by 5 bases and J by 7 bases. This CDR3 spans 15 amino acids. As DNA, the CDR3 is TGTGCCAGCTCAGATTTGCGCATAGCGGGGAATGAGCAGTTCTTC. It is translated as CASSDLRIAGNEQFF.

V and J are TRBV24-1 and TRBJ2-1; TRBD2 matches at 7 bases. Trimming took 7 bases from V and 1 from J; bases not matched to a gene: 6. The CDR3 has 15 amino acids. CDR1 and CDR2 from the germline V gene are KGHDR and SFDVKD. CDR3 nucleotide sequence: TGTGCCACCAGGGCGGGAGAAGGGTCCTACAATGAGCAGTTCTTC. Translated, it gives CATRAGEGSYNEQFF.

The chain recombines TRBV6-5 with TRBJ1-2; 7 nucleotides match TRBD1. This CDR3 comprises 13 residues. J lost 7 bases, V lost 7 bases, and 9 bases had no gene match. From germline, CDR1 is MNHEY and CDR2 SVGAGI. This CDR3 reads CASTETGWAGYTF. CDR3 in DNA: TGTGCCAGCACCGAGACAGGGTGGGCTGGCTACACCTTC.

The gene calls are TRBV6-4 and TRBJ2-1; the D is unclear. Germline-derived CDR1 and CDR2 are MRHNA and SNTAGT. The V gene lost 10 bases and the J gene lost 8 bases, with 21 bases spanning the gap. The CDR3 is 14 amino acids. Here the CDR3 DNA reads TGTGCCAACCTCTCCGTGACTTCTTGTGATGAGCAGTTCTTC. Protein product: CANLSVTSCDEQFF.

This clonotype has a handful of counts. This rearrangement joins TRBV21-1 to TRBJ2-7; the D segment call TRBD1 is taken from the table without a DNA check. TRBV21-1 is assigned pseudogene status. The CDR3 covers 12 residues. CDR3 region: CASRDRAYEQYF. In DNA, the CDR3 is TGTGCCAGCAGGGACAGAGCCTACGAGCAGTACTTC.

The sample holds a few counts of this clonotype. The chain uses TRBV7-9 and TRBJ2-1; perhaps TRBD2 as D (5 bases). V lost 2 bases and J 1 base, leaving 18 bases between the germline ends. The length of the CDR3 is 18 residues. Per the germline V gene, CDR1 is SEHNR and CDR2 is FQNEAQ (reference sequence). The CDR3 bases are TGTGCCAGCAGCTTATCTAGCCCTCGGTCGGAATCCTACAATGAGCAGTTCTTC. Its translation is CASSLSSPRSESYNEQFF.

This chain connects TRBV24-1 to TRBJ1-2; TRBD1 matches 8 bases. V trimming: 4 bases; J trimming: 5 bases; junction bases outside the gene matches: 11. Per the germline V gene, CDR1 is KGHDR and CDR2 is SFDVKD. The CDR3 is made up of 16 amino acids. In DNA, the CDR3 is TGTGCCACCAGTGAGCCCCTGGCAGGGGGCCGTTATGGCTACACCTTC. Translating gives CATSEPLAGGRYGYTF.

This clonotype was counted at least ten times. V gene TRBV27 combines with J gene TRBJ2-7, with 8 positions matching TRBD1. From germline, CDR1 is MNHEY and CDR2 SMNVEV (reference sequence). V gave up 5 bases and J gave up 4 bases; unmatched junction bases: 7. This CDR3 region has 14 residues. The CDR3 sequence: CASSIGTGGYEQYF. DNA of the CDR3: TGTGCCAGCAGTATTGGGACAGGAGGGTACGAGCAGTACTTC.

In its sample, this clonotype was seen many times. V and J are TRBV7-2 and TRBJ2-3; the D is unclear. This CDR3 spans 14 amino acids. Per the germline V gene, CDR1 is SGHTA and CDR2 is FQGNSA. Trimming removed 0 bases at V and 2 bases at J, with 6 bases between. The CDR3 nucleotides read TGTGCCAGCAGCTTAGCGCGGATCACAGATACGCAGTATTTT. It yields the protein CASSLARITDTQYF.

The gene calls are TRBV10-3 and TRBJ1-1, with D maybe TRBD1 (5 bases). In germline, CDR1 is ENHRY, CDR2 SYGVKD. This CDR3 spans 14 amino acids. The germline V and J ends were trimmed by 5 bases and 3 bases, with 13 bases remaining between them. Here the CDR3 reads CAISFREIDTEAFF. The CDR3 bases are TGTGCCATCAGTTTCAGGGAGATAGACACTGAAGCTTTCTTT.

This chain's CDR3 is CASSMGINEQFF. The CDR3 DNA follows: TGTGCCAGCAGTATGGGTATCAATGAGCAGTTCTTC. The chain recombines TRBV12-3 or TRBV12-4 with TRBJ2-1; D gene ambiguous. Trimming stripped 5 bases from V and 6 bases from J, with 8 bases between. This CDR3 has 12 residues.

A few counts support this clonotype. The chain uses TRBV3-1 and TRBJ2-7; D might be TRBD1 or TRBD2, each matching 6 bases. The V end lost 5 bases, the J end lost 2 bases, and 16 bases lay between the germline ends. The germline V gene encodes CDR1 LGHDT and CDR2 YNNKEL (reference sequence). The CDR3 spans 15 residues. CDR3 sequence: CASSLRNGGTYEQYF. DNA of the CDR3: TGTGCCAGCAGCTTGAGGAACGGGGGCACCTACGAGCAGTACTTC.

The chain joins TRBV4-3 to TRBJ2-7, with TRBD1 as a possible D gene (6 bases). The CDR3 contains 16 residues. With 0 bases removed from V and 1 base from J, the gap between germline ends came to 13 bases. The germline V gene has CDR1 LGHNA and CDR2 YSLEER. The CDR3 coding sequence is TGCGCCAGCAGCCAAGATTTTCGGACAGCTTCCTACGAGCAGTACTTC. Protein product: CASSQDFRTASYEQYF.

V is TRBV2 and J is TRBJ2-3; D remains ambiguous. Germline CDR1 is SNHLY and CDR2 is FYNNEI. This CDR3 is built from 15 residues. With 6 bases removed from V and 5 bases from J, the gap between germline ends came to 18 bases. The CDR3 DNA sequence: TGTGCCAGCAGCAATAATAAGGACGGTAAAGATACGCAGTATTTT. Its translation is CASSNNKDGKDTQYF.

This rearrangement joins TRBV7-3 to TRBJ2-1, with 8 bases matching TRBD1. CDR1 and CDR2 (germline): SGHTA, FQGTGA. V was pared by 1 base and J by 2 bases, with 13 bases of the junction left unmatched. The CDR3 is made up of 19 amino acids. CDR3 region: CASSLSIKSGTGTYNEQFF. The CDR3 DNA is TGTGCCAGCAGCTTAAGTATTAAATCGGGGACAGGAACCTACAATGAGCAGTTCTTC.

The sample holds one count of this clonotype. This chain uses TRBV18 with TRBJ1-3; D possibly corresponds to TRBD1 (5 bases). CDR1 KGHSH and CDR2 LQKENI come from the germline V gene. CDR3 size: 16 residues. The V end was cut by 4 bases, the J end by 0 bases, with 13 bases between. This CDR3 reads CASSQRQSLSGNTIYF. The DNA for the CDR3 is TGTGCCAGCTCACAACGACAGTCCCTCTCTGGAAACACCATATATTTT. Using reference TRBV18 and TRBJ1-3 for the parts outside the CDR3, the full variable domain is NAGVMQNPRHLVRRRGQEARLRCSPMKGHSHVYWYRQLPEEGLKFMVYLQKENIIDESGMPKERFSAEFPKEGPSILRIQQVVRGDSAAYFCASSQRQSLSGNTIYFGEGSWLTVV.

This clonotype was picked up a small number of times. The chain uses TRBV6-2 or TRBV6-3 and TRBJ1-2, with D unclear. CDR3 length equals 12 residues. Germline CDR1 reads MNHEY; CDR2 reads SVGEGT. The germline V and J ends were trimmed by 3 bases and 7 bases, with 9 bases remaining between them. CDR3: CASSYYLGGYTF. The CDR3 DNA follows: TGTGCCAGCAGTTATTACCTGGGTGGCTACACCTTC.

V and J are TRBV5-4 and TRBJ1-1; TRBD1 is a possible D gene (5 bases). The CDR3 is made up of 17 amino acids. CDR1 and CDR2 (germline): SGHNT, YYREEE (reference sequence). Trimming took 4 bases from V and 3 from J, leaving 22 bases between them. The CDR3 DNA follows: TGTGCCAGCAGCCCAGAAACCTCCGGGACCCCGGACACTGAAGCTTTCTTT. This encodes CASSPETSGTPDTEAFF.

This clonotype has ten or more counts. This CDR3 is CASSLDVATGELFF. The CDR3 DNA reads TGTGCCAGCAGCTTAGATGTGGCTACCGGGGAGCTGTTTTTT. V and J are TRBV11-2 and TRBJ2-2; no reliable D call. Germline V gene lookup returns CDR1 SGHAT and CDR2 FQNNGV. The CDR3 runs 14 residues. The V end lost 0 bases, the J end lost 5 bases, and 7 bases lay between the germline ends.